Reported below is one T cell receptor beta chain. Other DNA sequences within the sample encode an identical CDR3. This sample is drawn from a study of cytomegalovirus exposure and HLA in healthy donors. Primers included in the PCR were 60 Vbeta and 13 Jbeta primers. Method: immunoSEQ multiplex PCR; TCRdb's copy keeps in-frame clones and lacks some. The table includes under 170,000 clones, around 79% detected once. Germline CDR1 is SGHRS and CDR2 is YFSETQ. V lost 1 base and J lost 2; bases outside the gene matches: 15. CDR3 size: 19 residues. Sequencing was performed on PBMCs. This clonotype originated in a human donor in good health. This chain uses TRBV5-1 with TRBJ2-1, with TRBD2 matching over 7 bases. The CDR3 nucleotides are TGCGCCAGCAGCTTGTTCTCTAGCGGAGCTCCCCAGGCCTACAATGAGCAGTTCTTC. Encoded protein: CASSLFSSGAPQAYNEQFF.